The 30 T cell receptor beta chains presented below share a single source sample, sequenced in a study of PD-1 blockade in classical Hodgkin lymphoma. Only in-frame clones appear in the TCRdb table, and some are missing; sequencing was by immunoSEQ multiplex PCR. The sample comprises 75,000 to 100,000 clones, roughly 79% of which are singletons, and under 20% rests with the top ten. Brentuximab vedotin exposure varied, and every patient relapsed after autologous stem cell transplantation. Material: peripheral blood mononuclear cells (PBMCs), obtained before the second cycle of nivolumab. The source of these receptors is a human donor with classical Hodgkin lymphoma.

This clone occurred a few times. This chain connects TRBV27 to TRBJ2-1, with D hard to call. There are 13 residues in the CDR3. Germline V gives CDR1 MNHEY, CDR2 SMNVEV (reference sequence). V was shortened by 6 bases and J by 9 bases, with 15 bases between the two germline ends. The CDR3 sequence is CASRPFNMGEQFF. For the CDR3, the DNA is TGTGCCAGCAGGCCCTTCAATATGGGTGAGCAGTTCTTC.

The rearrangement uses TRBV28 and TRBJ1-2; unclear D gene. The CDR3 runs to 15 residues. CDR1 and CDR2 from the germline V gene are MDHEN and SYDVKM. With 5 bases removed from V and 3 bases from J, the gap between germline ends came to 16 bases. The CDR3 loop reads CASSPGRGGHYGYTF. In DNA, the CDR3 is TGTGCCAGCAGTCCGGGCCGCGGAGGCCACTATGGCTACACCTTC.

The chain combines TRBV30 with TRBJ2-3; 11 bases fit TRBD2. Germline trimming cut 3 bases from V and 0 bases from J; bases unmatched to any gene: 5. CDR1 and CDR2 (germline): GTSNPN, SVGIG (reference sequence). There are 16 residues in the CDR3. The chain's CDR3 is CAWRTSGMESTDTQYF. CDR3 in DNA: TGTGCCTGGAGGACTAGCGGGATGGAGAGCACAGATACGCAGTATTTT.

This clone was counted a few times. J is TRBJ2-2 and V is TRBV28; weak D call: TRBD1 (6 bases). Germline CDR1 reads MDHEN; CDR2 reads SYDVKM. V gave up 5 bases and J gave up 2 bases, with 21 bases separating them. The CDR3 is made up of 18 amino acids. The CDR3 nucleotides are TGTGCCAGCAGTCGACGAACCCGAGGCAGGGGAAACACCGGGGAGCTGTTTTTT. It yields the protein CASSRRTRGRGNTGELFF.

This chain uses TRBV6-1 with TRBJ1-2; D ambiguous. The CDR3 totals 15 residues. CDR1 and CDR2 from the germline V gene are MNHNS and SASEGT. Trimming took 4 bases from V and 0 from J, leaving 12 bases between them. The CDR3 bases are TGTGCCAGCAGTGTAGGACTGCCAGCTAACTATGGCTACACCTTC. Its translation: CASSVGLPANYGYTF.

The J gene is TRBJ2-1, the V gene TRBV19; unclear D gene. The CDR3 spans 13 residues. Germline assignment: CDR1 LNHDA and CDR2 SQIVND (reference sequence). Trimming stripped 6 bases from V and 8 bases from J, with 14 bases between. The CDR3 nucleotides are TGTGCCAGTAGCTTCGCCAGCACCGATGAGCAGTTCTTC. Translated: CASSFASTDEQFF.

The chain joins TRBV19 to TRBJ1-1; D is unclear. The CDR3 length is 14 residues. Germline values: CDR1 LNHDA, CDR2 SQIVND (reference sequence). Trimming took 5 bases from V and 1 from J, leaving 11 bases between them. CDR3 sequence: CASSSVDQNTEAFF. CDR3 in DNA: TGTGCCAGTAGTTCGGTAGACCAGAACACTGAAGCTTTCTTT.

In the case of this clone: Different DNA sequences within this sample yield the same CDR3. The V call is TRBV28, the J call TRBJ1-2; no definite D call. CDR3 size: 12 residues. Germline lookup yields CDR1 MDHEN and CDR2 SYDVKM. Trimming stripped 2 bases from V and 4 bases from J, with 5 bases between. The CDR3 coding sequence is TGTGCCAGCAGTTTACGGCTCTATGGCTACACCTTC. As protein: CASSLRLYGYTF.

This sequence joins TRBV5-4 and TRBJ1-5; possibly TRBD1 for D (5 bases). The CDR3 sequence is 16 residues long. The ends were cut back, 0 bases at V and 6 bases at J, with 16 bases in the middle. CDR1 is SGHNT, CDR2 YYREEE, per germline (reference sequence). As DNA, the CDR3 is TGTGCCAGCAGCTTGGATGGCCTCAGGGCGGGTCAGCCCCAGCATTTT. Translation: CASSLDGLRAGQPQHF.

The rearrangement links TRBV5-1 to TRBJ2-3, with TRBD2 matching over 8 bases. V shed 0 bases and J 4 bases; nucleotides not matched to a gene: 7. Germline V gene sequence: CDR1 SGHRS, CDR2 YFSETQ. The CDR3 is made up of 16 amino acids. The CDR3 spells CASSLGGAGVPDTQYF. CDR3 DNA: TGCGCCAGCAGCTTGGGAGGAGCGGGAGTCCCAGATACGCAGTATTTT.

CDR3 nucleotide sequence: TGTGCCAGCTCACACACGGACAGGCGCACAGATACGCAGTATTTT. It encodes CASSHTDRRTDTQYF. The chain is built from TRBV18 and TRBJ2-3; the match to TRBD1 covers 7 bases. The V gene end was trimmed by 4 bases and the J gene end by 1 base; junction bases not matched to a gene: 5. In germline, CDR1 is KGHSH, CDR2 LQKENI. The CDR3 has 15 amino acids.

The chain couples TRBV13 to TRBJ2-5, with 10 bases fitting TRBD2. Germline CDR1 reads PRHDT; CDR2 reads FYEKMQ (reference sequence). The CDR3 is made up of 14 amino acids. The V segment lost 4 bases and the J segment 4 bases; nucleotides outside the gene matches: 3. CDR3 amino acids: CASSSSGSVETQYF. The DNA of the CDR3 is TGTGCCAGCAGCTCTAGCGGGAGCGTAGAGACCCAGTACTTC. Using reference TRBV13 and TRBJ2-5 for the parts outside the CDR3, the full variable domain is AAGVIQSPRHLIKEKRETATLKCYPIPRHDTVYWYQQGPGQDPQFLISFYEKMQSDKGSIPDRFSAQQFSDYHSELNMSSLELGDSALYFCASSSSGSVETQYFGPGTRLLVL.

This clone has only a few counts. The genes are TRBV7-6 and TRBJ2-7, with a tentative D call TRBD2 (6 bases). The CDR3 contains 13 residues. V lost 2 bases and J 6 bases, leaving 11 bases between the germline ends. Germline values: CDR1 SGHVS, CDR2 FNYEAQ. CDR3 nucleotides: TGTGCCAGCAGCTTATACAAGGGAGGCGAGCAGTACTTC. It specifies CASSLYKGGEQYF.

This chain connects TRBV10-3 to TRBJ1-1; D unclear. CDR3 length equals 14 residues. Germline V gene sequence: CDR1 ENHRY, CDR2 SYGVKD. V was cut by 4 bases and J by 3 bases, with 12 bases left in between. CDR3 amino acids: CAISAEARDTEAFF. Here the CDR3 DNA reads TGTGCCATCAGTGCGGAAGCACGGGACACTGAAGCTTTCTTT.

This chain links TRBV7-2 with TRBJ2-1; TRBD2 is a possible D gene (5 bases). Trimming took 5 bases from V and 7 from J, leaving 21 bases between them. The germline V gene encodes CDR1 SGHTA and CDR2 FQGNSA. The CDR3 sequence is 16 residues long. The CDR3 nucleotides are TGTGCCAGCAGCCCCCAGCCAGCGGCCCTTTCTAATGAGCAGTTCTTC. It yields the protein CASSPQPAALSNEQFF.

The rearrangement uses TRBV7-9 and TRBJ2-7; the match to TRBD1 covers 9 bases. V trimming: 5 bases; J trimming: 3 bases; junction bases outside the gene matches: 14. This CDR3 comprises 17 residues. Germline V gives CDR1 SEHNR, CDR2 FQNEAQ (reference sequence). The CDR3 sequence is CASSPAFGTGIFYEQYF. For the CDR3, the DNA is TGTGCCAGCAGCCCAGCTTTCGGGACAGGGATTTTCTACGAGCAGTACTTC.

This chain uses TRBV5-1 with TRBJ1-6, with unresolved D. Trimming removed 0 bases at V and 9 bases at J, with 10 bases between. The germline gives CDR1 SGHRS, CDR2 YFSETQ. CDR3 length: 14 residues. CDR3 in DNA: TGCGCCAGCAGCTTGGAACCGTTGAGTTCACCCCTCCACTTT. Translating gives CASSLEPLSSPLHF.

This clone was detected once. The chain is built from TRBV4-1 and TRBJ2-1; possibly TRBD2 for D (6 bases). The CDR3 is 21 amino acids. Germline CDR1 MGHRA, CDR2 YSYEKL. V gave up 2 bases and J gave up 0 bases, with 26 bases separating them. The CDR3 protein is CASSQSFSGTPEFSSYNEQFF. Written as DNA, the CDR3 is TGCGCCAGCAGCCAATCCTTCTCCGGGACTCCAGAGTTTAGCTCCTACAATGAGCAGTTCTTC.

This clone was seen only once. The chain is built from TRBV7-2 and TRBJ1-2; no firm D call. CDR1 and CDR2 from the germline V gene are SGHTA and FQGNSA. The germline V and J ends were trimmed by 0 bases and 4 bases, with 6 bases remaining between them. This CDR3 is built from 13 residues. Here the CDR3 reads CASSLATAYGYTF. DNA of the CDR3: TGTGCCAGCAGCTTAGCCACAGCCTATGGCTACACCTTC.

The gene calls are TRBV19 and TRBJ1-2; 8 bases fit TRBD1. Per germline, CDR1 LNHDA and CDR2 SQIVND (reference sequence). The CDR3 sequence is 12 residues long. The V and J ends lost 8 bases and 4 bases, in that order; junction bases with no gene match: 3. The CDR3 DNA is TGTGCCAGTGCCGGGACAGGCTATGGCTACACCTTC. As protein: CASAGTGYGYTF.

The CDR3 spells CASREGRDSNQPQHF. CDR3 nucleotides: TGTGCCAGCAGGGAGGGGAGGGATAGCAATCAGCCCCAGCATTTT. This rearrangement joins TRBV7-8 to TRBJ1-5, with D tentatively TRBD1 (5 bases). The V end lost 6 bases, the J end lost 0 bases, and 12 bases lay between the germline ends. This CDR3 spans 15 amino acids. Germline values: CDR1 SGHVS, CDR2 FQNEAQ.

The chain carries TRBV6-4 and TRBJ2-1, with D perhaps assigned TRBD1 or TRBD2 (5 bases each). Germline assignment: CDR1 MRHNA and CDR2 SNTAGT. CDR3 length: 16 residues. Trimming took off 6 bases at V and 4 bases at J, with 19 bases between the two ends. The CDR3 DNA is TGTGCCAGCAGCCCGGAGGACCTTGGGGGTTACAATGAGCAGTTCTTC. This gives the protein CASSPEDLGGYNEQFF.

J is TRBJ2-3 and V is TRBV2; 9 positions match TRBD2. V dropped 6 bases and J dropped 3; count of bases not matched to a gene: 7. This CDR3 contains 15 residues. The germline CDR1 and CDR2 sequences are SNHLY and FYNNEI. The CDR3 DNA follows: TGTGCCAGCAGGGGCGGGAGGGCCGTAACAGATACGCAGTATTTT. Translation gives CASRGGRAVTDTQYF.

The chain is built from TRBV9 and TRBJ2-2; TRBD2 matches at 9 bases. V trimming: 2 bases; J trimming: 2 bases; junction bases outside the gene matches: 4. The CDR3 sequence is 16 residues long. Germline V gives CDR1 SGDLS, CDR2 YYNGEE. The CDR3 protein is CASSVSGRSNTGELFF. The CDR3 DNA reads as TGTGCCAGCAGCGTCAGCGGGAGGTCCAACACCGGGGAGCTGTTTTTT.

The chain recombines TRBV10-3 with TRBJ2-1; 11 bases fit TRBD1. The germline V gene encodes CDR1 ENHRY and CDR2 SYGVKD. There are 16 residues in the CDR3. V lost 2 bases to trimming and J lost 6 bases; unmatched junction nucleotides: 6. CDR3 in amino acids: CAISEPAGTGGNEQFF. CDR3 DNA: TGTGCCATCAGTGAGCCAGCCGGGACAGGGGGCAATGAGCAGTTCTTC.

The chain employs TRBV29-1 and TRBJ2-5; 7 bases align to TRBD2. CDR3 length equals 12 residues. CDR1 and CDR2 (germline): SQVTM, ANQGSEA. The ends lost 2 bases at V and 7 bases at J; junction bases unmatched: 4. CDR3 in amino acids: CSVELTGGTQYF. The CDR3 nucleotides are TGCAGCGTTGAATTAACGGGGGGGACCCAGTACTTC.

This clone appeared a single time. J is TRBJ2-7 and V is TRBV2; D uncertain. Trimming stripped 6 bases from V and 5 bases from J, with 8 bases between. The CDR3 runs 11 residues. Germline-derived CDR1 and CDR2 are SNHLY and FYNNEI. CDR3 sequence: CASRETHEQYF. CDR3 sequence (DNA): TGTGCCAGCAGGGAAACTCACGAGCAGTACTTC.

The chain has TRBV2 and TRBJ2-6; no clear D gene. Trimming pared 5 bases from V and 1 base from J, leaving 6 bases between. The CDR3 spans 14 residues. In germline, CDR1 is SNHLY, CDR2 FYNNEI. In DNA form, the CDR3 reads TGTGCCAGCAGTCAAATGTCTGGGGCCAACGTCCTGACTTTC. This codes for CASSQMSGANVLTF.

The chain's CDR3 is CASSFDVLGYTF. The CDR3 DNA reads as TGTGCCAGCAGTTTCGACGTTCTAGGCTACACCTTC. The chain combines TRBV2 with TRBJ1-2; no definite D call. CDR1 SNHLY and CDR2 FYNNEI come from the germline V gene. CDR3 length: 12 amino acids. The V gene lost 5 bases and the J gene lost 8 bases, with 12 bases spanning the gap.

The sample holds many counts of this clone. The chain recombines TRBV10-3 with TRBJ2-3; no clear D gene. The CDR3 covers 11 residues. CDR1 ENHRY and CDR2 SYGVKD come from the germline V gene. V lost 8 bases and J 6 bases, leaving 9 bases between the germline ends. As DNA, the CDR3 is TGTGCCATCTCGCGAACCGATACGCAGTATTTT. It codes for CAISRTDTQYF.